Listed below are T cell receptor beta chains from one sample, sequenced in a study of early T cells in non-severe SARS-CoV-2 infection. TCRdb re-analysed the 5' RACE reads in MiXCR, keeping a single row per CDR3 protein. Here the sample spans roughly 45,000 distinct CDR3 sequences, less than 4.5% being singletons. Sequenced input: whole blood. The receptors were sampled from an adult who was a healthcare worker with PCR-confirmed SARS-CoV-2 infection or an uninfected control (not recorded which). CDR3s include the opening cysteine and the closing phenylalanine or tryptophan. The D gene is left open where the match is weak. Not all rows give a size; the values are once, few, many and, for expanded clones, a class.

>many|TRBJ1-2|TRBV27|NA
CASSLSGATGYGYTF
TGTGCCAGCAGTTTGAGTGGGGCAACAGGTTATGGCTACACCTTC
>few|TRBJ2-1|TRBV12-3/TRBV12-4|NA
CASSGDTGNNEQFF
TGTGCCAGCAGTGGGGACACTGGGAACAATGAGCAGTTCTTC
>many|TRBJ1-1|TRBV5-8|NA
CASSSRQIIADEAFF
TGTGCCAGCAGTTCGAGACAGATAATCGCGGATGAAGCTTTCTTT
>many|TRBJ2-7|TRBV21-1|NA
CASSVTRLDYEQYF
TGTGCCAGCAGCGTCACAAGACTGGACTACGAGCAGTACTTC
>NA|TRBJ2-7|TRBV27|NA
CASRGGISYEQYF
TGTGCCAGCAGAGGGGGAATTTCCTACGAGCAGTACTTC
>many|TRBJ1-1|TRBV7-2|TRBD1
CASREDRVTEAFF
TGTGCCAGCAGAGAAGACAGGGTAACTGAAGCTTTCTTT
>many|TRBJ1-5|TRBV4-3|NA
CASSQDPGVSPQHF
TGCGCCAGCAGCCAAGATCCAGGGGTCTCACCCCAGCATTTT
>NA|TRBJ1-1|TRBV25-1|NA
CASSDPTGGNTEAFF
TGTGCCAGCAGTGATCCCACCGGAGGTAACACTGAAGCTTTCTTT
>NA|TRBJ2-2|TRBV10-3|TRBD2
CAIREEYGLAGGQLFF
TGTGCCATCAGAGAAGAATATGGACTAGCGGGGGGTCAGCTGTTTTTT
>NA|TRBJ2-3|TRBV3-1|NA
CASSSGPTTDTQYF
TGTGCCAGCAGCTCGGGACCGACCACAGATACGCAGTATTTT
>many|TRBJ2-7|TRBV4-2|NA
CASSQDPAPYEQYF
TGTGCCAGCAGCCAAGATCCCGCCCCCTACGAGCAGTACTTC
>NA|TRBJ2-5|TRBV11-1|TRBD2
CASSLRAGVLGGDQETQYF
TGTGCCAGCAGCTTACGAGCGGGAGTCCTAGGGGGTGACCAAGAGACCCAGTACTTC
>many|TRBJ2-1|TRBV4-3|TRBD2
CASSSDEGLAGGSYNEQFF
TGCGCCAGCAGCTCAGACGAGGGACTAGCGGGAGGCTCCTACAATGAGCAGTTCTTC
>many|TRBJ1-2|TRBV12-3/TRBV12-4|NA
CASSAGPYGYTF
TGTGCCAGCAGTGCGGGCCCTTATGGCTACACCTTC
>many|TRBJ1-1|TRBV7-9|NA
CASSPSPGRGTEAFF
TGTGCCAGCAGCCCGAGCCCAGGGCGGGGGACTGAAGCTTTCTTT
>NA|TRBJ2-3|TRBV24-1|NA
CATSDFSQGTDTQYF
TGTGCCACCAGTGATTTCTCACAGGGCACAGATACGCAGTATTTT
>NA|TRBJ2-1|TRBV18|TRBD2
CASSPRTSGRNEQFF
TGTGCCAGCTCACCACGTACTAGCGGGAGAAATGAGCAGTTCTTC
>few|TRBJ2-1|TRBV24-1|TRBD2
CATSDSSGGGEQFF
TGTGCCACCAGTGATTCTTCTGGCGGGGGTGAGCAGTTCTTC
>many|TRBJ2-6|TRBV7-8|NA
CASSIRQAGANVLTF
TGTGCCAGCAGCATCCGACAGGCTGGGGCCAACGTCCTGACTTTC
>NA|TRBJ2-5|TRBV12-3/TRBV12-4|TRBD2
CASSQTSGLETQYF
TGTGCCAGCAGTCAGACTAGCGGGTTGGAGACCCAGTACTTC
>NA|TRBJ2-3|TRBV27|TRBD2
CASSSLSVAGGPTDTQYF
TGTGCCAGCAGTTCCCTGTCGGTAGCGGGGGGGCCGACAGATACGCAGTATTTT
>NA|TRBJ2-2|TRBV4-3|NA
CASSQVKGPNTGELFF
TGCGCCAGCAGCCAAGTCAAAGGGCCCAACACCGGGGAGCTGTTTTTT
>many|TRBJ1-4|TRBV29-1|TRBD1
CSVRQGQGGKLFF
TGCAGCGTAAGACAGGGACAGGGAGGAAAACTGTTTTTT
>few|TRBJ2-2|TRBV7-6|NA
CASSLSRGTGELFF
TGTGCCAGCAGCTTATCCCGGGGCACCGGGGAGCTGTTTTTT
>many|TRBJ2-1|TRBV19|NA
CASSSAFSGTYNEQFF
TGTGCCAGTAGCTCCGCTTTTAGCGGAACCTACAATGAGCAGTTCTTC
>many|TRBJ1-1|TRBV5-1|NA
CASSPLGGNTEAFF
TGCGCCAGCAGCCCGCTGGGGGGAAACACTGAAGCTTTCTTT
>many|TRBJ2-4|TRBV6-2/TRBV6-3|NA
CASRQGRHSLAKNIQYF
TGTGCCAGCAGACAAGGGAGGCATAGTCTAGCCAAAAACATTCAGTACTTC
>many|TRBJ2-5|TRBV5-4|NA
CASSLAETQYF
TGTGCCAGCAGCTTGGCAGAGACCCAGTACTTC
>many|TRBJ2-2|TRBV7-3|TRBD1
CASSLNPGQGPTGELFF
TGTGCCAGCAGCTTAAATCCGGGACAGGGGCCCACCGGGGAGCTGTTTTTT
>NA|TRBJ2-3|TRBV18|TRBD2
CASSPPRGGRADTQYF
TGTGCCAGCTCACCACCGCGTGGCGGGAGGGCAGATACGCAGTATTTT
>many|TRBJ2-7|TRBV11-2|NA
CASSLGLDYNYEQYF
TGTGCCAGCAGCTTAGGTTTGGACTACAACTACGAGCAGTACTTC
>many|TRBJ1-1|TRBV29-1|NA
CSVELGQGITEAFF
TGCAGCGTTGAACTGGGGCAGGGTATAACTGAAGCTTTCTTT
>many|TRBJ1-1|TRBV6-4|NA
CASSDQKYVGPGTEAFF
TGTGCCAGCAGTGACCAGAAGTACGTGGGGCCGGGCACTGAAGCTTTCTTT
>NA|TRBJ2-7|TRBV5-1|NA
CASSLNPAPGGLEQYF
TGCGCCAGCAGCTTGAACCCGGCCCCAGGGGGGCTCGAGCAGTACTTC
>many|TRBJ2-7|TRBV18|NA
CASSDLGQGRSEQYF
TGTGCCAGCTCGGACCTCGGGCAGGGGCGCTCGGAGCAGTACTTC
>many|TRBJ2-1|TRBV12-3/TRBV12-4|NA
CASSFQRLNEQFF
TGTGCCAGCAGTTTCCAGCGCCTCAATGAGCAGTTCTTC
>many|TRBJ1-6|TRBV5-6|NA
CASSLLEGWKAPLHF
TGTGCCAGCAGCTTGTTGGAGGGATGGAAGGCACCCCTCCACTTT
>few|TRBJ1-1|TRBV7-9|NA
CASSRDTNTEAFF
TGTGCCAGCAGCCGGGACACGAACACTGAAGCTTTCTTT
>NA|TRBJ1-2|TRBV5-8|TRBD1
CASSFRGHGYTF
TGTGCCAGCAGCTTCAGGGGGCATGGCTACACCTTC
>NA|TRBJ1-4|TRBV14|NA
CASSQEDIWTTNEKLFF
TGTGCCAGCAGCCAAGAGGACATCTGGACAACTAATGAAAAACTGTTTTTT
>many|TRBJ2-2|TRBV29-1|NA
CSGTIGQPTGELFF
TGCAGCGGTACAATAGGACAGCCAACCGGGGAGCTGTTTTTT
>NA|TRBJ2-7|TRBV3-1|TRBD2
CASSQMRGEQYF
TGTGCCAGCAGCCAAATGCGGGGGGAGCAGTACTTC
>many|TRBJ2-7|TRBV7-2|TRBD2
CARTTGGVLYEQYF
TGTGCCAGGACAACGGGAGGGGTACTCTACGAGCAGTACTTC
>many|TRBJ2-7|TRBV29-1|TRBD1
CSANGGTGESYEQYF
TGCAGCGCCAACGGGGGGACAGGGGAATCCTACGAGCAGTACTTC
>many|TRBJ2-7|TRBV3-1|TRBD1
CASRRDRVSYEQYF
TGTGCCAGCAGGCGGGACAGGGTCTCCTACGAGCAGTACTTC
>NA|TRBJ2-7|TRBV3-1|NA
CASSQLPATWGAHEQYF
TGTGCCAGCAGCCAACTACCCGCTACGTGGGGAGCCCACGAGCAGTACTTC
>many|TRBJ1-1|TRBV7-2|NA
CASSSQGNTEAFF
TGTGCCAGCAGCTCACAGGGGAACACTGAAGCTTTCTTT
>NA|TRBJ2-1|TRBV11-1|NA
CASSPSGSYFNEQFF
TGTGCCAGCAGCCCATCAGGGTCCTACTTCAATGAGCAGTTCTTC
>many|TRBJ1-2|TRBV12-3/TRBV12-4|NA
CASTPGGALGGYTF
TGTGCCAGCACCCCTGGGGGCGCATTAGGCGGCTACACCTTC
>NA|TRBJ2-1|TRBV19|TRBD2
CASSAGLPYNEQFF
TGTGCCAGTAGTGCGGGACTACCGTACAATGAGCAGTTCTTC
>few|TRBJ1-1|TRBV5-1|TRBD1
CASSIQGETEAFF
TGCGCCAGCAGCATACAGGGGGAGACTGAAGCTTTCTTT
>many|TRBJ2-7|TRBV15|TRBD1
CATSQDRGGEQYF
TGTGCCACCAGCCAGGACAGGGGGGGAGAGCAGTACTTC
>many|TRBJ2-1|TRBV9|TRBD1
CASSVEIRGQSNEQFF
TGTGCCAGCAGCGTAGAAATCAGGGGACAGAGCAATGAGCAGTTCTTC
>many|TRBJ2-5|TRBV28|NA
CAIPRETQYF
TGTGCCATCCCCCGTGAGACCCAGTACTTC
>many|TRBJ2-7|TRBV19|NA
CASSRRGDYEQYF
TGTGCCAGTAGTAGAAGGGGGGATTACGAGCAGTACTTC
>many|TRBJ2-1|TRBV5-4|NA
CASSLEIDSNEQFF
TGTGCCAGCAGCTTGGAAATCGACAGCAATGAGCAGTTCTTC
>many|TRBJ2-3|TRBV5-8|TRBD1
CASSSGQGAITDTQYF
TGTGCCAGCAGCTCCGGACAGGGGGCAATCACAGATACGCAGTATTTT
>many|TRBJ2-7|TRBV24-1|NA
CATSATGQGGDEQYF
TGTGCCACCAGTGCGACAGGCCAAGGGGGGGACGAGCAGTACTTC